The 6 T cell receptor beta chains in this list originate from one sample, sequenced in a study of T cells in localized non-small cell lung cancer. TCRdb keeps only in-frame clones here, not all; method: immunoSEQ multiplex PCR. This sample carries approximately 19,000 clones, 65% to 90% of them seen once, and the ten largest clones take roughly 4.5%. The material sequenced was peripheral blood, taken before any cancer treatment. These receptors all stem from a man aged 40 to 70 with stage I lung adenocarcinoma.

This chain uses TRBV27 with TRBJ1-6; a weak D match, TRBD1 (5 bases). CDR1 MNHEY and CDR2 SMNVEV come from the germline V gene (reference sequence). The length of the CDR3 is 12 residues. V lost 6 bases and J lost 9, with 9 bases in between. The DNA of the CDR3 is TGTGCCAGCAGGGGGCCCGCTTCACCCCTCCACTTT. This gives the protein CASRGPASPLHF.

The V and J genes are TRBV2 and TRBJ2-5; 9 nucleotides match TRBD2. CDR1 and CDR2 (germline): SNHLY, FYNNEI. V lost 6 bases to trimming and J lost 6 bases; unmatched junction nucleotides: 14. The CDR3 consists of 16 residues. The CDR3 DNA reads TGTGCCAGCAGCTTTAGCGGGGGAGGTTTGGGGAAGACCCAGTACTTC. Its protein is CASSFSGGGLGKTQYF.

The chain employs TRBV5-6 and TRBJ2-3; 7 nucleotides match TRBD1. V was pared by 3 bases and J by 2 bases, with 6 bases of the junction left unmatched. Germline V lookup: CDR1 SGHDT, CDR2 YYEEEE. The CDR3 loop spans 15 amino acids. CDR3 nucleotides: TGTGCCAGCAGCTACCTCGGGACAGTCACAGATACGCAGTATTTT. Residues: CASSYLGTVTDTQYF.

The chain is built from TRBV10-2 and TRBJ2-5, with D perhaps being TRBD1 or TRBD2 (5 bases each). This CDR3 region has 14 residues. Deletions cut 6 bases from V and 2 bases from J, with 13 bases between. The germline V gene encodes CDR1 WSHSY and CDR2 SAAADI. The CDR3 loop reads CASSYGARQETQYF. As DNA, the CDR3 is TGCGCCAGCAGCTACGGGGCTAGACAAGAGACCCAGTACTTC.

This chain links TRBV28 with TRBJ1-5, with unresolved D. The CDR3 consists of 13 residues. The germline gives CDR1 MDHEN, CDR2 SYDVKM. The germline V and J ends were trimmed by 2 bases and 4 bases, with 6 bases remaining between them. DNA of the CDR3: TGTGCCAGCAGTTTAGGGATTAATCAGCCCCAGCATTTT. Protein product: CASSLGINQPQHF.

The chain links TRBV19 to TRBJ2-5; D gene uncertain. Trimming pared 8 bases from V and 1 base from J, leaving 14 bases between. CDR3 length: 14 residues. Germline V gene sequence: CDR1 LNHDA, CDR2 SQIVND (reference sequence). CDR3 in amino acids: CASSLRSLQETQYF. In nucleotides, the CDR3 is TGTGCCAGTTCACTCAGGAGCCTCCAAGAGACCCAGTACTTC.